This T cell receptor beta chain was retrieved from a study of blood T cell repertoires in COVID-19. Across the whole study: Specimens from acute and convalescent COVID-19 originated in the United States, Italy and Spain. Nucleic acid was either cDNA or gDNA, and it came from T cells, B-cell-depleted T cells, or PBMCs.

This CDR3 is built from 10 residues. The germline V gene has CDR1 KGHDR and CDR2 SFDVKD. In the authors' workflow: The authors estimated nucleated cell counts from reference gene primer amplification. Sequencing used immunoSEQ multiplex PCR; TCRdb keeps in-frame clones, though not all of them. V, J and clone size are those of that table, while D and trimming were read from the DNA. The table shows over 200,000 clones, with about nine tenths occurring only once. The chain uses TRBV24-1 and TRBJ2-7, with a possible D match to TRBD2 (5 bases). Material: peripheral blood. The source is a woman aged 55-70 years with acute or convalescent COVID-19. This chain's CDR3 is CGRGRYEQYF. The CDR3, as DNA: TGTGGACGAGGGAGATACGAGCAGTACTTC.